The 31 T cell receptor beta chains reported below all come from one sample, sequenced in a study of control samples from healthy donors and cancer patients. Assay used: immunoSEQ multiplex PCR; TCRdb lists only in-frame clones, some missing. The profile shows more than 85,000 clones, 83% of them singletons. Specimen: blood. The receptor source for this set is a woman between 50 and 59 years old in good health.

This clone was recorded a few times. This chain connects TRBV5-5 to TRBJ2-7; tentatively, D is TRBD1 (5 bases). Germline values: CDR1 SGHKS, CDR2 YYEKEE (reference sequence). Trimming pared 5 bases from V and 6 bases from J, leaving 21 bases between. There are 15 residues in the CDR3. CDR3 sequence (DNA): TGTGCCAGCAGTCAACAGGACCCACTCTACGGCGAGCAGTACTTC. Translated, it gives CASSQQDPLYGEQYF.

This chain uses TRBV12-5 with TRBJ2-3, with TRBD2 matching 8 bases. The CDR3 covers 15 residues. V trimming: 5 bases; J trimming: 3 bases; junction bases outside the gene matches: 7. The germline gives CDR1 LGHNT, CDR2 FRNRAP. The CDR3 region has the DNA TGTGCTAGTGGTCAGAGCGGGAGTGGTACAGATACGCAGTATTTT. Amino acids: CASGQSGSGTDTQYF.

The chain joins TRBV15 to TRBJ1-1; D is ambiguous. V was trimmed by 8 bases and J by 3 bases, leaving 10 bases between them. CDR3 length equals 12 residues. CDR1 and CDR2 (germline): LNHNV, YYDKDF (reference sequence). The CDR3, as DNA: TGTGCCACCGCCCGACCAGACACTGAAGCTTTCTTT. Protein sequence: CATARPDTEAFF.

The chain recombines TRBV7-8 with TRBJ1-5, with D unresolved. The ends were cut back, 5 bases at V and 0 bases at J, with 17 bases in the middle. The germline V gene has CDR1 SGHVS and CDR2 FQNEAQ. The CDR3 is 17 residues long. The CDR3 coding sequence is TGTGCCAGCAGCCTCCAGCGAGGCTTTTATAGCAATCAGCCCCAGCATTTT. It codes for CASSLQRGFYSNQPQHF. The full variable domain, its missing parts supplied by reference TRBV7-8 and TRBJ1-5, is GAGVSQSPRYKVAKRGQDVALRCDPISGHVSLFWYQQALGQGPEFLTYFQNEAQLDKSGLPSDRFFAERPEGSVSTLKIQRTQQEDSAVYLCASSLQRGFYSNQPQHFGDGTRLSIL.

This clone was found many times. The V and J genes are TRBV28 and TRBJ2-7, with no clear D. CDR3 length: 13 amino acids. Germline V gene sequence: CDR1 MDHEN, CDR2 SYDVKM. V lost 4 bases and J 3 bases, leaving 10 bases between the germline ends. The CDR3 DNA sequence: TGTGCCAGCAGTTCGCCCCAGATCTACGAGCAGTACTTC. It codes for CASSSPQIYEQYF.

The chain employs TRBV6-5 and TRBJ1-5, with 8 bases aligning to TRBD1. Germline-derived CDR1 and CDR2 are MNHEY and SVGAGI. Trimming cost V 7 bases and J 7 bases; bases outside gene matches: 6. The CDR3 runs 13 residues. CDR3: CASTQDREQPQHF. In DNA, the CDR3 is TGTGCCAGCACCCAGGACAGGGAACAGCCCCAGCATTTT.

Remarks on this clone: The same CDR3 is also encoded by other DNA sequences in this sample. The chain combines TRBV9 with TRBJ2-1; TRBD1 agrees at 7 bases. Germline lookup yields CDR1 SGDLS and CDR2 YYNGEE. CDR3 size: 12 residues. V dropped 3 bases and J dropped 10; count of bases not matched to a gene: 4. CDR3 sequence reads: CASSAQGEEQFF. CDR3 DNA: TGTGCCAGCAGCGCCCAGGGGGAAGAGCAGTTCTTC.

This rearrangement joins TRBV7-9 to TRBJ1-3, with 11 bases aligning to TRBD1. Per germline, CDR1 SEHNR and CDR2 FQNEAQ (reference sequence). V was pared by 4 bases and J by 2 bases, with 4 bases of the junction left unmatched. The CDR3 covers 16 residues. DNA for the CDR3: TGTGCCAGCAGCTCCGGACAGGGGGCCACTGGAAACACCATATATTTT. This sequence encodes CASSSGQGATGNTIYF. Supplemented by reference TRBV7-9 and TRBJ1-3, the full variable domain reads DTGVSQNPRHKITKRGQNVTFRCDPISEHNRLYWYRQTLGQGPEFLTYFQNEAQLEKSRLLSDRFSAERPKGSFSTLEIQRTEQGDSAMYLCASSSGQGATGNTIYFGEGSWLTVV.

This clone was detected a few times. DNA for the CDR3: TGTGCCAGCAGCCAAGATTCGGCGGGTAGCCGTGCGCAGTATTTT. Translating it yields CASSQDSAGSRAQYF. The chain recombines TRBV3-1 (or the pseudogene TRBV3-2) with TRBJ2-3, with D maybe TRBD2 (5 bases). Germline assignment: CDR1 LGHDT and CDR2 YNNKEL (reference sequence). V gave up 0 bases and J gave up 10 bases, with 17 bases separating them. CDR3 size: 15 residues.

The chain joins TRBV15 to TRBJ2-7; D unclear. The V end was cut by 3 bases, the J end by 2 bases, with 8 bases between. Germline loops: CDR1 LNHNV, CDR2 YYDKDF (reference sequence). This CDR3 region has 13 residues. CDR3 nucleotides: TGTGCCACCAGCAGGGTCTTGACCTACGAGCAGTACTTC. As protein: CATSRVLTYEQYF.

The V call is TRBV5-1, the J call TRBJ2-6; maybe TRBD1 (6 bases). CDR1 is SGHRS and CDR2 is YFSETQ in the germline V gene. The CDR3 runs 16 residues. V was trimmed by 4 bases and J by 4 bases, leaving 15 bases between them. The CDR3 sequence: CASSQGQLQGANVLTF. CDR3 bases: TGCGCCAGCAGCCAGGGACAATTGCAAGGGGCCAACGTCCTGACTTTC.

The chain recombines TRBV7-9 with TRBJ1-4; unclear D gene. Germline-derived CDR1 and CDR2 are SEHNR and FQNEAQ (reference sequence). CDR3 length equals 12 residues. V lost 5 bases and J 8 bases, leaving 9 bases between the germline ends. CDR3 amino acids: CASSATREKLFF. CDR3 in DNA: TGTGCCAGCAGCGCCACAAGGGAAAAACTGTTTTTT.

This chain connects TRBV7-9 to TRBJ1-4, with 7 positions matching TRBD1. V was clipped by 5 bases and J by 6 bases; unmatched bases: 6. The CDR3 totals 14 residues. Germline V gene data show CDR1 as SEHNR and CDR2 as FQNEAQ (reference sequence). The CDR3 is CASSPGQPDEKLFF. The CDR3 DNA sequence: TGTGCCAGCAGCCCGGGACAGCCAGATGAAAAACTGTTTTTT.

This clone was seen more than once but under ten times. The rearrangement joins TRBV2 to TRBJ2-3, with 10 bases aligning to TRBD2. This CDR3 contains 17 residues. Looked up from germline, CDR1 is SNHLY and CDR2 is FYNNEI. V lost 6 bases and J lost 1; bases outside the gene matches: 10. This CDR3 reads CASSPFTSGRGTDTQYF. The CDR3 bases are TGTGCCAGCAGCCCTTTTACGAGCGGGAGGGGCACAGATACGCAGTATTTT.

This rearrangement joins TRBV19 to TRBJ1-1; D remains unclear. Germline V CDR1 and CDR2: LNHDA, SQIVND (reference sequence). This CDR3 region has 15 residues. V gave up 3 bases and J gave up 5 bases, with 16 bases separating them. For the CDR3, the DNA is TGTGCCAGTAGTATCCCCTCCCAGGTGTGGACTGAAGCTTTCTTT. Its translation: CASSIPSQVWTEAFF.

This clone has more than one count but fewer than ten. For the CDR3, the DNA is TGTGCCAGCTCACCCAGGGACAGGGGGCCCGAGCAGTACTTC. Amino acids: CASSPRDRGPEQYF. V usage is TRBV18 and J usage is TRBJ2-7, with TRBD1 matching over 12 bases. Germline V gene lookup returns CDR1 KGHSH and CDR2 LQKENI. The CDR3 extends over 14 amino acids. Germline trimming cut 3 bases from V and 6 bases from J; bases unmatched to any gene: 3.

The rearrangement links TRBV5-1 to TRBJ2-2; TRBD2 aligns across 7 bases. From germline, CDR1 is SGHRS and CDR2 YFSETQ. CDR3 length: 15 residues. Trimming at V came to 4 bases and at J to 0 bases, leaving 3 bases not matched to a gene. CDR3 DNA sequence: TGCGCCAGCAGCAGGGAGGGCCCGAACACCGGGGAGCTGTTTTTT. Translating it yields CASSREGPNTGELFF.

This clone has only one observation. J is TRBJ1-4 and V is TRBV2; the D is unclear. The V end lost 7 bases, the J end lost 0 bases, and 6 bases lay between the germline ends. This CDR3 has 13 residues. Germline V gene data show CDR1 as SNHLY and CDR2 as FYNNEI. CDR3 sequence reads: CASTRATNEKLFF. The CDR3 DNA reads TGTGCCAGCACCCGAGCAACTAATGAAAAACTGTTTTTT.

V is TRBV27 and J is TRBJ2-3; 12 bases align to TRBD2. This CDR3 has 15 amino acids. The junction had 2 bases not matched to a gene; V was cut back by 5 bases and J by 2 bases. Germline loops: CDR1 MNHEY, CDR2 SMNVEV (reference sequence). The CDR3 sequence: CASSGLAGYTDTQYF. The CDR3 coding sequence is TGTGCCAGCAGTGGACTAGCGGGATACACAGATACGCAGTATTTT.

The V gene is TRBV5-4, the J gene TRBJ2-7; the match to TRBD2 covers 7 bases. There are 14 residues in the CDR3. Germline V CDR1 and CDR2: SGHNT, YYREEE (reference sequence). V was pared by 0 bases and J by 2 bases, with 2 bases of the junction left unmatched. The CDR3 nucleotides read TGTGCCAGCAGCTTGGCCGGACTAGCCTACGAGCAGTACTTC. Translation gives CASSLAGLAYEQYF.

The chain links TRBV28 to TRBJ2-3; weak D call: TRBD2 (7 bases). Per the germline V gene, CDR1 is MDHEN and CDR2 is SYDVKM. V lost 8 bases to trimming and J lost 0 bases, with 12 bases between them. CDR3 length: 14 residues. CDR3 sequence reads: CASGAGASTDTQYF. Written as DNA, the CDR3 is TGTGCCAGCGGGGCGGGGGCAAGCACAGATACGCAGTATTTT. Complete variable domain (other parts from reference TRBV28 and TRBJ2-3): DVKVTQSSRYLVKRTGEKVFLECVQDMDHENMFWYRQDPGLGLRLIYFSYDVKMKEKGDIPEGYSVSREKKERFSLILESASTNQTSMYLCASGAGASTDTQYFGPGTRLTVL.

The rearrangement uses TRBV27 and TRBJ2-2; D is possibly TRBD2 (7 bases). CDR3 length: 16 residues. The germline gives CDR1 MNHEY, CDR2 SMNVEV (reference sequence). V was clipped by 6 bases and J by 5 bases, with 19 bases between them. The CDR3 loop is CASSRKQGGSTGELFF. The CDR3 nucleotides read TGTGCCAGCAGCCGTAAACAGGGAGGGTCGACCGGGGAGCTGTTTTTT.

CDR3 DNA sequence: TGTGCCAGCAGCTTGCGTGGTGGAGTGAATGGCTACACCTTC. This encodes CASSLRGGVNGYTF. The gene calls are TRBV5-4 and TRBJ1-2, with D unclear. This CDR3 spans 14 amino acids. The V gene's germline CDR1 is SGHNT and CDR2 YYREEE (reference sequence). The ends were cut back, 1 base at V and 6 bases at J, with 13 bases in the middle.

This clone appeared a single time. The V and J genes are TRBV19 and TRBJ2-6; the D is unclear. V dropped 4 bases and J dropped 2 bases, with 15 bases sitting between them. CDR1 is LNHDA and CDR2 is SQIVND in the germline V gene (reference sequence). The CDR3 has 17 amino acids. The CDR3 DNA reads TGTGCCAGTAGTACCTTCCCTTCTGGTACTGGGGCCAACGTCCTGACTTTC. It specifies CASSTFPSGTGANVLTF.

The chain has TRBV6-6 and TRBJ2-1, with 9 bases identical to TRBD1. V shed 5 bases, J shed 7 bases, and the junction held 6 bases outside the gene matches. Germline loops: CDR1 MNHNY, CDR2 SVGAGI (reference sequence). This CDR3 spans 14 amino acids. The CDR3 DNA reads TGTGCCAGCAGTGGGGACAGGGTGGGAAATGAGCAGTTCTTC. It is translated as CASSGDRVGNEQFF.

The J gene is TRBJ2-3, the V gene TRBV7-3; 8 bases agree with TRBD1. Germline V gene lookup returns CDR1 SGHTA and CDR2 FQGTGA. The V gene end was trimmed by 5 bases and the J gene end by 5 bases; junction bases not matched to a gene: 6. The length of the CDR3 is 14 residues. The CDR3 here is CASSMDRAKDTQYF. The CDR3 bases are TGTGCCAGCAGCATGGACAGGGCCAAAGATACGCAGTATTTT.

This clone occurred once. The chain is built from TRBV28 and TRBJ1-1, with 7 bases aligning to TRBD1. Trimming at V came to 3 bases and at J to 5 bases, leaving 6 bases not matched to a gene. The CDR3 totals 14 residues. Germline V gives CDR1 MDHEN, CDR2 SYDVKM. The CDR3 DNA follows: TGTGCCAGCAGTTTGCCCACAGGGGTAACTGAAGCTTTCTTT. Translated: CASSLPTGVTEAFF.

V usage is TRBV4-2 and J usage is TRBJ1-2; 8 positions match TRBD1. The junction had 7 bases not matched to a gene; V was cut back by 2 bases and J by 5 bases. Germline CDR1 LGHNA, CDR2 YNFKEQ. This CDR3 region has 15 residues. The CDR3 loop reads CASSQPDRDSYGYTF. CDR3 nucleotides: TGTGCCAGCAGCCAACCGGACAGGGACTCTTATGGCTACACCTTC.

The chain joins TRBV5-8 to TRBJ2-7; possibly TRBD2 for D (6 bases). The V gene lost 2 bases and the J gene lost 2 bases, with 14 bases spanning the gap. This CDR3 is 15 amino acids long. Germline loops: CDR1 SGHTS, CDR2 YDEGEE. CDR3 region: CASSLGGTKTYEQYF. The DNA for the CDR3 is TGTGCCAGCAGCTTAGGCGGGACGAAGACCTACGAGCAGTACTTC.

The rearrangement uses TRBV7-2 and TRBJ1-2; D is possibly TRBD1 (5 bases). Between the trimmed V and J ends, which lost 5 bases and 2 bases, there was a span of 18 bases. Germline V lookup: CDR1 SGHTA, CDR2 FQGNSA. CDR3 size: 16 residues. CDR3 region: CASSPTFLRQNYGYTF. CDR3 nucleotides: TGTGCCAGCAGCCCCACATTTCTCAGACAGAACTATGGCTACACCTTC.

Only a few counts were recorded for this clone. V is TRBV6-1 and J is TRBJ1-2; D is unresolved. This CDR3 has 14 amino acids. V was shortened by 1 base and J by 0 bases, with 6 bases between the two germline ends. Per the germline V gene, CDR1 is MNHNS and CDR2 is SASEGT. In DNA form, the CDR3 reads TGTGCCAGCAGTGAAGGGCCATCTAACTATGGCTACACCTTC. Its protein product is CASSEGPSNYGYTF.